This T cell receptor (beta chain) was found in a study of CD8+ T cells in alopecia areata. TCR sequencing used cDNA made by reverse transcription of extracted RNA. Some clones are missing from TCRdb's copy, which holds only in-frame ones; the method was immunoSEQ multiplex PCR. The sample gives over 100,000 clones, approximately 53% of which show up once; just over 0.45% is in the top ten. As for treatment: oral pan-JAK inhibitor, 5-10 mg twice daily. The CDR3 is made up of 15 amino acids. Trimming took off 7 bases at V and 0 bases at J, with 13 bases between the two ends. Germline CDR1 MNHNY, CDR2 SVGAGI (reference sequence). This clone turned up a few times. The antigen remains unidentified. Study-wide results and caveats: One nonresponder leaves baseline CD8+ expansion's link to response uncertain. The study found higher clonality in lesional than normal scalp, especially in alopecia totalis/universalis. Among patients, TCR sharing was less clear than in mice, a difference possibly due in part to HLA diversity in the patient population. Scalp and blood samples kept many expanded lesional clones throughout tofacitinib.

The sample consisted of CD4+ T cells sorted from blood, taken at week 4, from a patient treated with tofacitinib. The clonotype was recovered from a human donor with alopecia areata. The rearrangement uses TRBV6-6 and TRBJ2-1; D not resolved. CDR3 sequence: CASTVTEFSYNEQFF. The CDR3 bases are TGTGCCAGCACCGTAACAGAGTTCTCCTACAATGAGCAGTTCTTC.